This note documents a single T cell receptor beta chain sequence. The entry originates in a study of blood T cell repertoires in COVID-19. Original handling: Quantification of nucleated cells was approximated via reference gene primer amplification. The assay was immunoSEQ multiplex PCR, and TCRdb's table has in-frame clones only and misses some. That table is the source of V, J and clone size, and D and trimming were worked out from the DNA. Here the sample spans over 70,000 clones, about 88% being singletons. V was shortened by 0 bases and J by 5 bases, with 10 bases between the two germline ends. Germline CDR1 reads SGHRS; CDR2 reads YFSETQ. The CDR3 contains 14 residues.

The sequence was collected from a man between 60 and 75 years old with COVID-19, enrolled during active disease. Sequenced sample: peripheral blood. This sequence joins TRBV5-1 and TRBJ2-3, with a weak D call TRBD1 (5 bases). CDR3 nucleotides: TGCGCCAGCAGCTTGGCAGGGTGGGGAGATACGCAGTATTTT. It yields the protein CASSLAGWGDTQYF.